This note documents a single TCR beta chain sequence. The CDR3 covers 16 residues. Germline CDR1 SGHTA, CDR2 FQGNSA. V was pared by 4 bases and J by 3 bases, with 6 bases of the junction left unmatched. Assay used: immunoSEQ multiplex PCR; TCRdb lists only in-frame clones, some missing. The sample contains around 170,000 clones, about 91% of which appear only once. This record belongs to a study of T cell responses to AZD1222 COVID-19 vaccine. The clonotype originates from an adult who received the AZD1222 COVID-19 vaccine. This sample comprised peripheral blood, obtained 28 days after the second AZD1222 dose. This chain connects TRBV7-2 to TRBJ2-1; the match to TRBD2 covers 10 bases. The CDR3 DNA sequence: TGTGCCAGCAGCTCACGAAGACTAGCGGGCTACAATGAGCAGTTCTTC. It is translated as CASSSRRLAGYNEQFF.